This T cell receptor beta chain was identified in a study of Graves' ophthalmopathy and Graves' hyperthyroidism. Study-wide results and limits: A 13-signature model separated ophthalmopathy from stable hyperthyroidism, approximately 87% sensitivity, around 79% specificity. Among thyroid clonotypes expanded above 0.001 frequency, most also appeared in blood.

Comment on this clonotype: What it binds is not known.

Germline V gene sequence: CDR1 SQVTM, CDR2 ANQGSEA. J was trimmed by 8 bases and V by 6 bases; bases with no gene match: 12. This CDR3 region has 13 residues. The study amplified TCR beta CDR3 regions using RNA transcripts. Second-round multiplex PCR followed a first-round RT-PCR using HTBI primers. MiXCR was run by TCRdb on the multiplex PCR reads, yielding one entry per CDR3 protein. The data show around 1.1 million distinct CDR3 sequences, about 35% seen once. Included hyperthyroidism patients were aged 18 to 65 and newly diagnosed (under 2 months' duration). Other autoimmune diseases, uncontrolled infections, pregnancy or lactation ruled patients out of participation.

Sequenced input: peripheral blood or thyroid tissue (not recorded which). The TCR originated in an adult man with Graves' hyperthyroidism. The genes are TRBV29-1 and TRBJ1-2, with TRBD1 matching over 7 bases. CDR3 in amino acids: CSVRRQGGLGYTF. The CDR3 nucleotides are TGCAGCGTCCGTAGGCAGGGGGGATTGGGCTACACCTTC.